The T cell receptor (beta chain) described here comes from a study of T cells in Graves' hyperthyroidism and ophthalmopathy. Study-level points and caveats: A model of 13 V-J pairs discriminated ophthalmopathy from stable hyperthyroidism. Before onset, ophthalmopathy was predicted by the model a median around 6.5 months earlier.

Amplification targeted TCR beta CDR3 regions from RNA transcripts. Primed by the HTBI set, a first-round RT-PCR was run on the TCR CDR3. TCRdb redid the calling of the multiplex PCR reads with MiXCR, one entry per CDR3 protein. The table has 250,000 to 300,000 distinct CDR3 sequences, roughly 14% seen once. In this sample, this clonotype turned up many times. What it recognizes is unknown. The V and J ends lost 6 bases and 5 bases respectively, with 16 bases between them. CDR1 is DFQATT and CDR2 is SNEGSKA in the germline V gene (reference sequence). This CDR3 spans 13 amino acids. Sequencing was done on a sample of blood. The chain combines TRBV20-1 with TRBJ1-1, with D uncertain. This TCR came from a woman aged 30 to 39 with Graves' hyperthyroidism that later progressed to Graves' ophthalmopathy. CDR3 amino acids: CSASPRMGTEAFF. For the CDR3, the DNA is TGCAGTGCCTCTCCCAGGATGGGGACTGAAGCTTTCTTT.